These 24 T cell receptor beta chains share one sample of origin, sequenced in a study of beta chain features in type 1 diabetes listed by TCRdb under 2018. Libraries came from the immunoSEQ multiplex PCR assay. All of the isolated RNA was reverse transcribed with the High Capacity cDNA Reverse Transcription Kit, so expressed TCRB transcripts were sequenced. TCRdb obtained this table from immuneACCESS and retained in-frame rearrangements with V and J assigned. These tables miss some clones; where compared with another copy, unresolved V genes account for less than half of the shortfall, and the remainder is unexplained. This sample lists about 640,000 clones; roughly 12% were detected once. The ten most abundant clones make up 0.095% to 0.15% of the sample. Their target antigens are unknown. Results the study describes overall, beyond this receptor: In all four CD4+ subsets, TCRB CDR3 length was moderately but significantly shorter in type 1 diabetes patients.

Sequencing used naive CD4+ T cells from blood. The cell subset or site tag for this specimen amounts to: true naive CD4+ T cells. These receptors originate from a young man with type 1 diabetes.

This chain connects TRBV28 to TRBJ2-6, with D unclear. V was shortened by 5 bases and J by 0 bases, with 8 bases between the two germline ends. This CDR3 has 15 residues. In germline, CDR1 is MDHEN, CDR2 SYDVKM. In DNA, the CDR3 is TGTGCCAGCAGTCCTCCAGTCTCTGGGGCCAACGTCCTGACTTTC. Its protein is CASSPPVSGANVLTF.

The rearrangement uses TRBV7-2 and TRBJ2-5; maybe TRBD2 (6 bases). The V gene lost 6 bases and the J gene lost 5 bases, with 13 bases spanning the gap. Germline CDR1 SGHTA, CDR2 FQGNSA. The CDR3 is 13 amino acids. The CDR3 is CASRWREWETQYF. CDR3 in DNA: TGTGCCAGCAGGTGGAGGGAATGGGAGACCCAGTACTTC. Based on the CDR3 plus reference TRBV7-2 and TRBJ2-5, the full variable domain is GAGVSQSPSNKVTEKGKDVELRCDPISGHTALYWYRQSLGQGLEFLIYFQGNSAPDKSGLPSDRFSAERTGGSVSTLTIQRTQQEDSAVYLCASRWREWETQYFGPGTRLLVL.

The genes are TRBV5-4 and TRBJ1-6; TRBD1 is a possible D gene (5 bases). Germline lookup yields CDR1 SGHNT and CDR2 YYREEE (reference sequence). V lost 0 bases to trimming and J lost 7 bases, with 14 bases between them. The CDR3 runs 16 residues. CDR3 residues: CASSLASWGNNSPLHF. CDR3 nucleotides: TGTGCCAGCAGCTTGGCTTCATGGGGGAACAATTCACCCCTCCACTTT.

V gene TRBV5-6 combines with J gene TRBJ2-3, with D tentatively TRBD1 or TRBD2 (6 bases each). Germline V gene data show CDR1 as SGHDT and CDR2 as YYEEEE. With 1 base removed from V and 8 bases from J, the gap between germline ends came to 14 bases. This CDR3 contains 14 residues. The CDR3 here is CASSLWGARGTQYF. Written as DNA, the CDR3 is TGTGCCAGCAGCTTGTGGGGGGCCAGGGGTACGCAGTATTTT.

This clone was seen a handful of times. The J gene is TRBJ1-1, the V gene TRBV7-9, with no clear D. Germline lookup yields CDR1 SEHNR and CDR2 FQNEAQ (reference sequence). CDR3 length equals 14 residues. Between the trimmed V and J ends, which lost 1 base and 8 bases, there was a span of 14 bases. CDR3 loop: CASSLEFDFSEAFF. Written as DNA, the CDR3 is TGTGCCAGCAGCTTAGAGTTCGATTTCTCAGAAGCTTTCTTT.

This rearrangement joins TRBV6-5 to TRBJ2-4, with 7 bases identical to TRBD1. CDR3 length equals 14 residues. Germline CDR1 reads MNHEY; CDR2 reads SVGAGI. With 6 bases clipped from V and 3 bases from J, the junction kept 5 bases outside the gene matches. CDR3 DNA: TGTGCCAGCAGGGACCGGGACAGCAAAAACATTCAGTACTTC. It encodes CASRDRDSKNIQYF.

The chain recombines TRBV29-1 with TRBJ1-3; 10 bases fit TRBD1. From germline, CDR1 is SQVTM and CDR2 ANQGSEA. J was trimmed by 3 bases and V by 4 bases; bases with no gene match: 3. This CDR3 contains 14 residues. The CDR3 sequence is CSVGGQGVGNTIYF. CDR3 in DNA: TGCAGCGTTGGAGGACAGGGGGTTGGAAACACCATATATTTT.

The chain is built from TRBV6-1 and TRBJ1-5, with a tentative D call TRBD1 (5 bases). Trimming left V 0 bases short and J 1 base short, with 13 bases between. The CDR3 extends over 17 amino acids. In germline, CDR1 is MNHNS, CDR2 SASEGT. CDR3 sequence reads: CASSEAMTGGSNQPQHF. CDR3 DNA sequence: TGTGCCAGCAGTGAAGCAATGACGGGGGGGAGCAATCAGCCCCAGCATTTT.

The chain combines TRBV7-2 with TRBJ2-4; 8 nucleotides align to TRBD2. The germline V gene encodes CDR1 SGHTA and CDR2 FQGNSA. CDR3 length: 18 amino acids. The V gene end was trimmed by 2 bases and the J gene end by 0 bases; junction bases not matched to a gene: 9. CDR3 bases: TGTGCCAGCAGCTTATCTTATGAGCGGGGGCTAGCCAAAAACATTCAGTACTTC. Translated: CASSLSYERGLAKNIQYF.

A single count supports this clone. V and J are TRBV14 and TRBJ2-7; no firm D call. Germline V gene lookup returns CDR1 SGHDN and CDR2 FVKESK. Trimming pared 5 bases from V and 9 bases from J, leaving 23 bases between. CDR3 length equals 15 residues. The CDR3 loop is CASSTRTADAAWQYF. CDR3 nucleotide sequence: TGTGCCAGCAGCACCCGGACGGCCGATGCAGCGTGGCAGTACTTC.

This clone was found a few times. V usage is TRBV23-1 and J usage is TRBJ2-4; tentative D call: TRBD2 (5 bases). TRBV23-1 is treated as an ORF (open reading frame) with a function not yet certain. The V end lost 4 bases, the J end lost 8 bases, and 15 bases lay between the germline ends. The CDR3 extends over 14 amino acids. This CDR3 is CASSPNPGADIQYF. The CDR3 nucleotides are TGCGCCAGCAGTCCGAACCCAGGAGCGGACATTCAGTACTTC.

With regard to this clone: Other DNA sequences in the sample encode the same CDR3. V gene TRBV7-2 combines with J gene TRBJ1-6, with D uncertain. This CDR3 comprises 12 residues. Germline V gives CDR1 SGHTA, CDR2 FQGNSA. V was clipped by 1 base and J by 9 bases, with 4 bases between them. CDR3 sequence (DNA): TGTGCCAGCAGCTTAGACCCTTCACCCCTCCACTTT. Its protein is CASSLDPSPLHF.

The chain has TRBV19 and TRBJ1-5, with 12 nucleotides matching TRBD1. Trimming took 3 bases from V and 6 from J; bases not matched to a gene: 3. This CDR3 spans 15 amino acids. Germline CDR1 LNHDA, CDR2 SQIVND (reference sequence). CDR3: CASSIGTGGIQPQHF. The CDR3, as DNA: TGTGCCAGTAGTATTGGGACAGGGGGCATTCAGCCCCAGCATTTT.

This sequence joins TRBV7-9 and TRBJ1-2; TRBD1 might be the D (5 bases). The CDR3 has 14 residues. Germline CDR1 is SEHNR and CDR2 is FQNEAQ (reference sequence). Between the trimmed V and J ends, which lost 5 bases and 7 bases, there was a span of 17 bases. Written as DNA, the CDR3 is TGTGCCAGCAGCATAACCGGGACTCTGCCTGGCTACACCTTC. Its translation is CASSITGTLPGYTF.

A few counts support this clone. Other DNA sequences within the sample encode an identical CDR3. This rearrangement joins TRBV7-2 to TRBJ1-1; the D gene is possibly TRBD1 (5 bases). The CDR3 spans 14 residues. Germline values: CDR1 SGHTA, CDR2 FQGNSA. V lost 3 bases and J 1 base, leaving 9 bases between the germline ends. The CDR3: CASSFRDRNTEAFF. The CDR3 bases are TGTGCCAGCAGCTTTCGTGACAGGAACACTGAAGCTTTCTTT.

This clone was seen once. The chain recombines TRBV7-2 with TRBJ2-7, with 7 bases matching TRBD1. Germline V gene data show CDR1 as SGHTA and CDR2 as FQGNSA. Germline trimming cut 5 bases from V and 1 base from J; bases unmatched to any gene: 8. This CDR3 has 15 amino acids. CDR3 sequence: CASSRTTGASYEQYF. CDR3 DNA: TGTGCCAGCAGCCGAACAACAGGGGCTTCCTACGAGCAGTACTTC.

V gene TRBV4-2 combines with J gene TRBJ2-5, with D possibly matching TRBD1 (6 bases). The length of the CDR3 is 18 residues. V gave up 4 bases and J gave up 3 bases, with 24 bases separating them. The germline V gene encodes CDR1 LGHNA and CDR2 YNFKEQ. This chain's CDR3 is CASSRTTTRRAGEETQYF. The CDR3 nucleotides read TGTGCCAGCAGCCGAACCACCACACGCAGGGCAGGGGAAGAGACCCAGTACTTC.

V usage is TRBV5-1 and J usage is TRBJ2-5, with D perhaps matching TRBD1 or TRBD2 (5 bases each). From germline, CDR1 is SGHRS and CDR2 YFSETQ. V lost 1 base and J lost 2, with 15 bases in between. There are 16 residues in the CDR3. CDR3 bases: TGCGCCAGCAGCTTGATGAGTCCGGGACGACAAGAGACCCAGTACTTC. It codes for CASSLMSPGRQETQYF.

This clone was counted a few times. The J gene is TRBJ1-2, the V gene TRBV4-2; 9 positions agree with TRBD1. This CDR3 is 16 amino acids long. V gave up 4 bases and J gave up 4 bases; unmatched junction bases: 10. In germline, CDR1 is LGHNA, CDR2 YNFKEQ. Written as DNA, the CDR3 is TGTGCCAGCAGCCCCTTCACGGGACAGGGATTCTATGGCTACACCTTC. Its protein is CASSPFTGQGFYGYTF.

This clone came up a few times. The chain joins TRBV7-7 to TRBJ2-1; D remains unclear. The length of the CDR3 is 10 residues. CDR1 and CDR2 (germline): SSHAT, FNYEAQ (reference sequence). CDR3 in DNA: TGTGCTAACACTCTTGAGGAGCAGTTCTTC. Amino acids: CANTLEEQFF.

This chain links TRBV10-3 with TRBJ1-1, with TRBD1 matching over 9 bases. The length of the CDR3 is 15 residues. V gave up 2 bases and J gave up 3 bases; unmatched junction bases: 4. The V gene's germline CDR1 is ENHRY and CDR2 SYGVKD. The CDR3 region has the DNA TGTGCCATCAGTGAGGGACAGGGGTCACACACTGAAGCTTTCTTT. Translation gives CAISEGQGSHTEAFF.

This clone showed up just a few times. This chain connects TRBV5-6 to TRBJ2-7, with TRBD1 identical over 7 bases. Germline V gene lookup returns CDR1 SGHDT and CDR2 YYEEEE. The CDR3 loop spans 16 amino acids. V lost 3 bases and J lost 1; bases outside the gene matches: 10. CDR3 coding DNA: TGTGCCAGCAGCTCTATTCGACAGGGTCTATCCTACGAGCAGTACTTC. Its protein product is CASSSIRQGLSYEQYF.

The chain has TRBV29-1 and TRBJ2-5, with 7 bases matching TRBD2. This CDR3 region has 13 residues. Germline CDR1 and CDR2: SQVTM and ANQGSEA. After removal of 6 bases from V and 7 bases from J, the junction contained 11 bases not matched to a gene. This CDR3 is CSVPGPGGVTQYF. The CDR3 DNA follows: TGCAGCGTCCCTGGGCCGGGGGGTGTGACCCAGTACTTC. Full variable domain (remainder filled in from reference TRBV29-1 and TRBJ2-5): SAVISQKPSRDICQRGTSLTIQCQVDSQVTMMFWYRQQPGQSLTLIATANQGSEATYESGFVIDKFPISRPNLTFSTLTVSNMSPEDSSIYLCSVPGPGGVTQYFGPGTRLLVL.

This clone was detected a few times. The gene calls are TRBV11-2 and TRBJ1-6; D is unclear. The CDR3 runs to 15 residues. V shed 6 bases and J shed 8 bases, with 17 bases lying between them. Looked up from germline, CDR1 is SGHAT and CDR2 is FQNNGV. The CDR3 nucleotides read TGTGCCAGCAGTCATCGGGGAAAGAGGGATTCACCCCTCCACTTT. The encoded protein is CASSHRGKRDSPLHF.